A single sample is the source of the 14 T cell receptor beta chains below, sequenced in a study of cytomegalovirus exposure and HLA in healthy donors. The PCR contained 60 Vbeta and 13 Jbeta primers. Using immunoSEQ multiplex PCR, the repertoire was profiled, and TCRdb retains in-frame clones only, with some absent. The sample has 150,000 to 200,000 clones, roughly four fifths seen once. Sequenced sample: PBMCs. The receptors originated from a woman between 25 and 40 years old in good health and CMV-seronegative.

In regard to this clone: The junction departs from the called germline gene at one end, perhaps through a read error. The gene calls are TRBV10-3 and TRBJ1-5; D may be TRBD1 (5 bases). Germline-derived CDR1 and CDR2 are ENHRY and SYGVKD. This CDR3 contains 12 residues. The CDR3 loop reads CAIGEGDQPQHF. CDR3 nucleotide sequence: TGTGCCATCGGTGAAGGGGATCAGCCCCAGCATTTT.

The chain employs TRBV28 and TRBJ1-3, with D perhaps TRBD1 (5 bases). Per germline, CDR1 MDHEN and CDR2 SYDVKM. The V gene lost 4 bases and the J gene lost 1 base, with 8 bases spanning the gap. This CDR3 contains 14 residues. The CDR3 DNA follows: TGTGCCAGCAGTTCCGGGGGTTCTGGAAACACCATATATTTT. As protein: CASSSGGSGNTIYF. The full variable domain, in which reference TRBV28 and TRBJ1-3 provide the parts outside the CDR3, is DVKVTQSSRYLVKRTGEKVFLECVQDMDHENMFWYRQDPGLGLRLIYFSYDVKMKEKGDIPEGYSVSREKKERFSLILESASTNQTSMYLCASSSGGSGNTIYFGEGSWLTVV.

The chain uses TRBV10-3 and TRBJ2-1; 11 nucleotides align to TRBD2. This CDR3 has 16 amino acids. Germline V gene data show CDR1 as ENHRY and CDR2 as SYGVKD. Losses at the gene ends were 3 bases for V and 9 bases for J; bases not matched to a gene: 10. The CDR3 nucleotides are TGTGCCATCAGTGAAGCGACTAGCGGGGTGTCGAGTGAGCAGTTCTTC. Protein: CAISEATSGVSSEQFF.

This sequence joins TRBV7-9 and TRBJ2-4, with a possible D match to TRBD2 (6 bases). Germline CDR1 reads SEHNR; CDR2 reads FQNEAQ (reference sequence). V was pared by 2 bases and J by 6 bases, with 20 bases between. The CDR3 runs 17 residues. This chain's CDR3 is CASSLSSSSGGRNIQYF. CDR3 nucleotide sequence: TGTGCCAGCAGCTTAAGTTCGAGTAGCGGCGGAAGAAACATTCAGTACTTC.

V usage is TRBV9 and J usage is TRBJ2-2; 10 positions agree with TRBD2. The CDR3 loop spans 16 amino acids. V lost 1 base to trimming and J lost 1 base; unmatched junction nucleotides: 1. CDR1 SGDLS and CDR2 YYNGEE come from the germline V gene. DNA for the CDR3: TGTGCCAGCAGCGTAAGCGGGGGGGTGAACACCGGGGAGCTGTTTTTT. Amino acid sequence: CASSVSGGVNTGELFF.

The chain links TRBV14 to TRBJ2-7; the match to TRBD1 covers 7 bases. The CDR3 is 15 amino acids. CDR1 is SGHDN, CDR2 FVKESK, per germline. J lost 2 bases, V lost 4 bases, and 8 bases had no gene match. The DNA of the CDR3 is TGTGCCAGCAGCCGTGGTTGGGGGACAGCCTACGAGCAGTACTTC. Translation gives CASSRGWGTAYEQYF.

The rearrangement joins TRBV19 to TRBJ1-1, with D perhaps matching TRBD1 (6 bases). Trimming removed 5 bases at V and 3 bases at J, with 10 bases between. Germline values: CDR1 LNHDA, CDR2 SQIVND (reference sequence). The CDR3 is 13 residues long. The CDR3 reads CASSPGEYTEAFF. CDR3 DNA sequence: TGTGCCAGTAGTCCAGGGGAATACACTGAAGCTTTCTTT.

This chain uses TRBV4-1 with TRBJ2-1; 8 bases are shared with TRBD2. The V segment lost 0 bases and the J segment 4 bases; nucleotides outside the gene matches: 11. The CDR3 is 18 residues long. Germline values: CDR1 MGHRA, CDR2 YSYEKL. The chain's CDR3 is CASSQDPRGGPGYNEQFF. DNA of the CDR3: TGCGCCAGCAGCCAAGATCCCCGCGGGGGGCCGGGGTACAATGAGCAGTTCTTC.

V is TRBV18 and J is TRBJ2-7; no clear D gene. CDR1 is KGHSH, CDR2 LQKENI, per germline. V lost 5 bases, J lost 0 bases, and 11 bases lay in between. CDR3 length: 14 residues. The CDR3 is CASSAQTSSYEQYF. The CDR3 DNA follows: TGTGCCAGCTCAGCGCAGACAAGCTCCTACGAGCAGTACTTC.

This clone was observed a few times. V gene TRBV9 combines with J gene TRBJ2-7; 8 bases align to TRBD1. Germline values: CDR1 SGDLS, CDR2 YYNGEE. J lost 5 bases, V lost 0 bases, and 4 bases had no gene match. The length of the CDR3 is 14 residues. This CDR3 reads CASSVAYRGDEQYF. The CDR3 DNA is TGTGCCAGCAGCGTAGCTTACAGGGGGGACGAGCAGTACTTC.

V usage is TRBV5-1 and J usage is TRBJ1-1; 10 bases are a match to TRBD1. Trimming took 6 bases from V and 6 from J; bases not matched to a gene: 5. Germline V gives CDR1 SGHRS, CDR2 YFSETQ. This CDR3 has 13 amino acids. CDR3 sequence: CASTGQGPAEAFF. The DNA for the CDR3 is TGCGCCAGCACGGGACAGGGGCCTGCTGAAGCTTTCTTT.

This clone has more than one count but fewer than ten. The V call is TRBV5-1, the J call TRBJ2-1; 8 bases map to TRBD1. Trimming removed 6 bases from V and 3 bases from J; junction bases left unmatched: 11. Germline V lookup: CDR1 SGHRS, CDR2 YFSETQ. The CDR3 spans 16 residues. In DNA, the CDR3 is TGCGCCAGCAACGTAGATACAGGGGGAATCTACAATGAGCAGTTCTTC. This translates into CASNVDTGGIYNEQFF.

The chain recombines TRBV28 with TRBJ2-7; TRBD1 aligns across 7 bases. CDR1 and CDR2 (germline): MDHEN, SYDVKM. The CDR3 covers 15 residues. The ends lost 5 bases at V and 5 bases at J; junction bases unmatched: 12. The CDR3 sequence is CASSLPLGGRHEQYF. The CDR3 DNA follows: TGTGCCAGCAGTCTCCCCCTAGGGGGCAGGCACGAGCAGTACTTC.

The gene calls are TRBV27 and TRBJ2-1, with 11 bases that match TRBD2. There are 15 residues in the CDR3. In germline, CDR1 is MNHEY, CDR2 SMNVEV (reference sequence). The J segment lost 5 bases and the V segment lost 7 bases, leaving 7 bases of the junction unmatched. The CDR3 loop reads CASTYGTSGNNEQFF. The CDR3 nucleotides are TGTGCCAGCACCTACGGGACTAGCGGCAACAATGAGCAGTTCTTC.